The entry below gives a single T cell receptor beta chain sequence along with its context. Antigen specificity is unknown. Other DNA sequences in this specimen translate into the identical CDR3. It was CD45RO-negative cells, positively selected for CCR7, that made up naive CD8 cells, with terminally differentiated effector memory CD45RA+ cells excluded. All the donors were Caucasian adults who lived in Nashville, Tennessee. This record belongs to a study of shared clonotypes between healthy human individuals. Produced via immunoSEQ multiplex PCR; TCRdb's table is partial and in-frame only. The data show about 580,000 clones, about 98% seen once. General study points: When naive CD4 clonotypes were compared across a few donors, about 5% were shared. How much donors shared clonotypes was expected to be affected by sequencing depth.

CDR1 is MNHEY, CDR2 SMNVEV, per germline (reference sequence). V shed 2 bases and J shed 6 bases, with 9 bases lying between them. The CDR3 has 13 residues. The sequencing input was naive CD8+ T cells sorted from blood. V usage is TRBV27 and J usage is TRBJ2-3; the D is unclear. This clonotype was sampled from a man aged 25-40 years in good health. The CDR3 spells CASSLGFGDTQYF. The CDR3 DNA is TGTGCCAGCAGTTTAGGTTTTGGGGATACGCAGTATTTT.